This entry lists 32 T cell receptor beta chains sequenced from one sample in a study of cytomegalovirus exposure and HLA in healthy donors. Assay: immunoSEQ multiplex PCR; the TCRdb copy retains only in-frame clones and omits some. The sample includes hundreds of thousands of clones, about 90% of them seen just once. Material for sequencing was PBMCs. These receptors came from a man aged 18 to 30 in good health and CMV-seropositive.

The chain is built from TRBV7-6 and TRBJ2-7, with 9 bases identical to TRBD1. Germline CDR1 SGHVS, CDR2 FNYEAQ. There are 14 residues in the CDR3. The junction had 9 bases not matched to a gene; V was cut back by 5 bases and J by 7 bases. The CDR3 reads CASSAGTGSWEQYF. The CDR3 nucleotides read TGTGCCAGCAGCGCCGGGACAGGGAGTTGGGAGCAGTACTTC.

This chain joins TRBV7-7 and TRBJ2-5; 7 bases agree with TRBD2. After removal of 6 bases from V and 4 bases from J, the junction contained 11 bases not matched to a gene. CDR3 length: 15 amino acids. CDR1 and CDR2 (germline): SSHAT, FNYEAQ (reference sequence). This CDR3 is CASSSTSTGAETQYF. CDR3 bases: TGTGCCAGCAGTTCGACTAGCACTGGGGCAGAGACCCAGTACTTC.

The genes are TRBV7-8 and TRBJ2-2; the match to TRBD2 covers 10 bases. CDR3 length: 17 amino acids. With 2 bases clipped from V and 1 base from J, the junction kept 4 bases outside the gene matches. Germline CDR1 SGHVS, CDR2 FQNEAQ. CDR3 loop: CASSLTSGNLNTGELFF. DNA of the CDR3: TGTGCCAGCAGCTTAACTAGCGGGAATTTGAACACCGGGGAGCTGTTTTTT.

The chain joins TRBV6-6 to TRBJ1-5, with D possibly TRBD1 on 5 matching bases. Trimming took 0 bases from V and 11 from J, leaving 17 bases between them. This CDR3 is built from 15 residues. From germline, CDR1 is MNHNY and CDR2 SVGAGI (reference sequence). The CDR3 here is CASSYSRDGGGSQHF. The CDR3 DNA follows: TGTGCCAGCAGTTACTCAAGGGACGGTGGTGGGTCCCAGCATTTT.

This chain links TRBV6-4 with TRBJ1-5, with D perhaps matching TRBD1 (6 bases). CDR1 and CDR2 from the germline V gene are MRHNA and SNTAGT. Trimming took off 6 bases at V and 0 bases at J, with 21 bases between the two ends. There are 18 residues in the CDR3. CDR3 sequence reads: CASRPHRDPIYSNQPQHF. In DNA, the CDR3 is TGTGCCAGCAGGCCGCACAGGGACCCTATCTATAGCAATCAGCCCCAGCATTTT.

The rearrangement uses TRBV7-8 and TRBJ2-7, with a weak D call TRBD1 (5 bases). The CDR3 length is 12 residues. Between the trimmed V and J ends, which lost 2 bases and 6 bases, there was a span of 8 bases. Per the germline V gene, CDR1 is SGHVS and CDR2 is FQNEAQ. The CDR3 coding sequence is TGTGCCAGCAGCTTACAGGGCTTCGAGCAGTACTTC. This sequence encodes CASSLQGFEQYF.

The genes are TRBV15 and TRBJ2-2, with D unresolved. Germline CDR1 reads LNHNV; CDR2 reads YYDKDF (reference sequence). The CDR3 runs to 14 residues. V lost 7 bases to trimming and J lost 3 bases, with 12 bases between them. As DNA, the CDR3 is TGTGCCACCAAAATCCCCGGAGACACCGGGGAGCTGTTTTTT. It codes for CATKIPGDTGELFF. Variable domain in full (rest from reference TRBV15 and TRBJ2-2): DAMVIQNPRYQVTQFGKPVTLSCSQTLNHNVMYWYQQKSSQAPKLLFHYYDKDFNNEADTPDNFQSRRPNTSFCFLDIRSPGLGDTAMYLCATKIPGDTGELFFGEGSRLTVL.

This CDR3 reads CASSQLLAGDETQYF. The CDR3 coding sequence is TGCGCCAGCAGCCAATTACTAGCGGGAGACGAGACCCAGTACTTC. The rearrangement links TRBV4-3 to TRBJ2-5, with 11 bases that match TRBD2. The CDR3 has 15 residues. Germline CDR1 and CDR2: LGHNA and YSLEER. J lost 5 bases, V lost 2 bases, and 4 bases had no gene match.

The CDR3 region has the DNA TGTGCCACCACCGGACTAGCAAATGAGCAGTTCTTC. Its protein is CATTGLANEQFF. This sequence joins TRBV10-3 and TRBJ2-1; TRBD2 aligns across 8 bases. The germline CDR1 and CDR2 sequences are ENHRY and SYGVKD. The CDR3 consists of 12 residues. J gave up 7 bases and V 10 bases, and 6 bases lay outside the gene matches.

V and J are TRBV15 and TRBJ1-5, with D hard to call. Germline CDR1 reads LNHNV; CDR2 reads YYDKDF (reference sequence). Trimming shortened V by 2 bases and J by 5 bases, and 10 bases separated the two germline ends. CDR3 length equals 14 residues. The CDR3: CATSRNVGDQPQHF. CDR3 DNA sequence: TGTGCCACCAGCAGAAATGTTGGGGATCAGCCCCAGCATTTT.

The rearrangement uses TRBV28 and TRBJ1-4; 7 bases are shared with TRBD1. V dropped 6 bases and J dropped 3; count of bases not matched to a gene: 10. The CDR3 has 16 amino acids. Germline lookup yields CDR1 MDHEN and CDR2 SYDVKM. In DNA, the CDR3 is TGTGCCAGCAGAGAGCGCGGACAGGTCCCTAATGAAAAACTGTTTTTT. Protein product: CASRERGQVPNEKLFF.

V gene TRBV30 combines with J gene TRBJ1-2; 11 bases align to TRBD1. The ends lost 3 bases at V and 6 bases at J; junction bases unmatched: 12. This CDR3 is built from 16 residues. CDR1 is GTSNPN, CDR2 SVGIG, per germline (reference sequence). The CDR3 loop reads CAWREKSGQGGDGYTF. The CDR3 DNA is TGTGCCTGGAGAGAGAAGTCGGGACAGGGGGGGGATGGCTACACCTTC.

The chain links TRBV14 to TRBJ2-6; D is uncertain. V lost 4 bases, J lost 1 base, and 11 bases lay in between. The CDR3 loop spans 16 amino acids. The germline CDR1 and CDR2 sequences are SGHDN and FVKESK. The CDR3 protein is CASSPQVGSGANVLTF. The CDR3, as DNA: TGTGCCAGCAGCCCCCAGGTCGGGTCTGGGGCCAACGTCCTGACTTTC. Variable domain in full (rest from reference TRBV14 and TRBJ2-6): EAGVTQFPSHSVIEKGQTVTLRCDPISGHDNLYWYRRVMGKEIKFLLHFVKESKQDESGMPNNRFLAERTGGTYSTLKVQPAELEDSGVYFCASSPQVGSGANVLTFGAGSRLTVL.

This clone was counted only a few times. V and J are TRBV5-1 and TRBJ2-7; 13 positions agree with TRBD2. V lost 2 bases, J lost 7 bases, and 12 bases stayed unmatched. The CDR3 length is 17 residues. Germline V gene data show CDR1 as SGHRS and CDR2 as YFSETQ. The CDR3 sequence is CASSLGPGTSGIREQYF. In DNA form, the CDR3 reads TGCGCCAGCAGCTTAGGACCCGGGACTAGCGGGATCAGGGAGCAGTACTTC.

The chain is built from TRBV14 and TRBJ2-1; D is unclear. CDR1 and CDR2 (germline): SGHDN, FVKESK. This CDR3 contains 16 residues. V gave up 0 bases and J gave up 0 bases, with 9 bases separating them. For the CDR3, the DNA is TGTGCCAGCAGCCAAGATCACCGGACCTCCTACAATGAGCAGTTCTTC. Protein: CASSQDHRTSYNEQFF.

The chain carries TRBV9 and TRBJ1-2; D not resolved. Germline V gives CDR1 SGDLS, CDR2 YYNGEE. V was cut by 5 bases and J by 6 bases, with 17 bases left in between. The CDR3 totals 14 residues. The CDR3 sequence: CASSGTGGRHGYTF. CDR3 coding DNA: TGTGCCAGCAGTGGCACTGGAGGACGCCATGGCTACACCTTC.

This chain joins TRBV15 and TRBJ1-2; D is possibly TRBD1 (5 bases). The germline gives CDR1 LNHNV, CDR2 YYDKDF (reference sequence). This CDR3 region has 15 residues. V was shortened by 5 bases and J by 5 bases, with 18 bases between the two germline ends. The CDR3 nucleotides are TGTGCCACCAGCCCTAAAAACAGTTGGGGGTATGGCTACACCTTC. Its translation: CATSPKNSWGYGYTF. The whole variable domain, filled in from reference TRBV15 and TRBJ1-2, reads DAMVIQNPRYQVTQFGKPVTLSCSQTLNHNVMYWYQQKSSQAPKLLFHYYDKDFNNEADTPDNFQSRRPNTSFCFLDIRSPGLGDTAMYLCATSPKNSWGYGYTFGSGTRLTVV.

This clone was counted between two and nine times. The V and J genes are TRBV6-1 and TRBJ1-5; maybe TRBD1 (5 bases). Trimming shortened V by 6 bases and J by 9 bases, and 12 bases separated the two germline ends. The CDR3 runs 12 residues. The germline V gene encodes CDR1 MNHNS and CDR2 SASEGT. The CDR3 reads CASRGLDAPQHF. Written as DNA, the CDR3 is TGTGCCAGCAGGGGACTGGACGCGCCCCAGCATTTT.

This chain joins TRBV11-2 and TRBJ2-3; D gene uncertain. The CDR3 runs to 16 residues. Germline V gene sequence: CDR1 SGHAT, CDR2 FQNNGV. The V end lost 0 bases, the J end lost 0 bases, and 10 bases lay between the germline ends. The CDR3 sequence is CASSLDRHPSTDTQYF. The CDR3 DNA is TGTGCCAGCAGCTTAGATCGGCACCCAAGCACAGATACGCAGTATTTT. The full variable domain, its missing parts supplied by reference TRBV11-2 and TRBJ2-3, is EAGVAQSPRYKIIEKRQSVAFWCNPISGHATLYWYQQILGQGPKLLIQFQNNGVVDDSQLPKDRFSAERLKGVDSTLKIQPAKLEDSAVYLCASSLDRHPSTDTQYFGPGTRLTVL.

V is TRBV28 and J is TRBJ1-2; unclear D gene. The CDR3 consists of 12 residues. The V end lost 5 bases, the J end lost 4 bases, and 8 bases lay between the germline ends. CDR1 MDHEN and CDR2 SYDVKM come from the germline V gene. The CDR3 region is CASSQGTYGYTF. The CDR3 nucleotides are TGTGCCAGCAGTCAAGGTACCTATGGCTACACCTTC.

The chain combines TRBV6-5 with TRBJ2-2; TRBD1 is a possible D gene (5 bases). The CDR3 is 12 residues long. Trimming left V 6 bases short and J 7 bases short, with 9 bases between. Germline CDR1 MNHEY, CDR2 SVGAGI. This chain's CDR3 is CASSQGVGELFF. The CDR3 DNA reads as TGTGCCAGCAGCCAAGGGGTCGGGGAGCTGTTTTTT.

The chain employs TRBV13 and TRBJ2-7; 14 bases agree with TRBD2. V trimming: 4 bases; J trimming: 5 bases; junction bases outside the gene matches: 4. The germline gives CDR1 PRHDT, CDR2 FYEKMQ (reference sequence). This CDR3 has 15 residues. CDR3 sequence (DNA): TGTGCCAGCAGCTCTGGGACTAGCGGGAGCCACGAGCAGTACTTC. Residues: CASSSGTSGSHEQYF.

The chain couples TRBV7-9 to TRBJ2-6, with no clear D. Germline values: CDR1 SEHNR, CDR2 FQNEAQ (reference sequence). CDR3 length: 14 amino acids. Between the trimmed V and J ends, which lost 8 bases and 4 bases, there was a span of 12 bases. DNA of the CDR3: TGTGCCAGCCCCCCTAGGCTCGGGGCCAACGTCCTGACTTTC. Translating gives CASPPRLGANVLTF.

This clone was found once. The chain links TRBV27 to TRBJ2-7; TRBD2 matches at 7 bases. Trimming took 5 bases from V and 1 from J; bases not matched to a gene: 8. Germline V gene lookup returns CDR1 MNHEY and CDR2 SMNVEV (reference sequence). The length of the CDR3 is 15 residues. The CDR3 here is CASSLGQGGSYEQYF. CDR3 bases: TGTGCCAGCAGTCTTGGCCAGGGAGGGTCCTACGAGCAGTACTTC.

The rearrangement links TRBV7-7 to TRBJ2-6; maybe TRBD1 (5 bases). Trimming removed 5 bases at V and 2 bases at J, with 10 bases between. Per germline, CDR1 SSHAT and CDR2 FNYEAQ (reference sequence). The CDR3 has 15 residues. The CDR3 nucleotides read TGTGCCAGCAGCACAGGAGATACTGGGGCCAACGTCCTGACTTTC. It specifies CASSTGDTGANVLTF.

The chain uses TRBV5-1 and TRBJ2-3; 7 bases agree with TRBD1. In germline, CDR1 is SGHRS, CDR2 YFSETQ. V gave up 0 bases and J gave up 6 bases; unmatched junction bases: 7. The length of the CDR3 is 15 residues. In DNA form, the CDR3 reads TGCGCCAGCAGCTTGGAGGGGACAGTGGGGGATACGCAGTATTTT. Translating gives CASSLEGTVGDTQYF.

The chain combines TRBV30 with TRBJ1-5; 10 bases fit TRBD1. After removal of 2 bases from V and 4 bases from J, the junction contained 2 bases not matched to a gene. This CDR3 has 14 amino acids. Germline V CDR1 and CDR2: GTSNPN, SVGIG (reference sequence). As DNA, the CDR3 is TGTGCCTGGAGTCCGGGACAGGGGAATCAGCCCCAGCATTTT. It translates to CAWSPGQGNQPQHF.

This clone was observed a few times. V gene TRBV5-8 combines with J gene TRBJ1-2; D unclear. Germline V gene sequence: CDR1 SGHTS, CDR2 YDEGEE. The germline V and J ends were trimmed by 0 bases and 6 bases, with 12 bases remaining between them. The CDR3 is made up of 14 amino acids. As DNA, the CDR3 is TGTGCCAGCAGCTTGGAGGCGGGCGGGGATGGCTACACCTTC. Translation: CASSLEAGGDGYTF.

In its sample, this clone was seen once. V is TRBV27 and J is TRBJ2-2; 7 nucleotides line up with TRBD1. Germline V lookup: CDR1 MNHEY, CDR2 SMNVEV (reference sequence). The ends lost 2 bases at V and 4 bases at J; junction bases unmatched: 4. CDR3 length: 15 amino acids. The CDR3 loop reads CASSLERGRTGELFF. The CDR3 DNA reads TGTGCCAGCAGTTTAGAGAGGGGGCGCACCGGGGAGCTGTTTTTT.

This CDR3 reads CASSSLWASGSSLLETQYF. CDR3 bases: TGTGCCAGCAGTTCCCTATGGGCTAGCGGGAGTAGTCTGTTGGAGACCCAGTACTTC. The gene calls are TRBV27 and TRBJ2-5; 10 positions match TRBD2. The CDR3 spans 19 residues. V shed 4 bases, J shed 5 bases, and the junction held 19 bases outside the gene matches. Germline CDR1 reads MNHEY; CDR2 reads SMNVEV (reference sequence).

The DNA for the CDR3 is TGTGCCAGCAGTTTCGGGGAGGGAGGCTACGAGCAGTACTTC. This gives the protein CASSFGEGGYEQYF. The chain employs TRBV27 and TRBJ2-7, with 7 bases lining up with TRBD2. The CDR3 is made up of 14 amino acids. Trimming at V came to 3 bases and at J to 3 bases, leaving 5 bases not matched to a gene. From germline, CDR1 is MNHEY and CDR2 SMNVEV (reference sequence).

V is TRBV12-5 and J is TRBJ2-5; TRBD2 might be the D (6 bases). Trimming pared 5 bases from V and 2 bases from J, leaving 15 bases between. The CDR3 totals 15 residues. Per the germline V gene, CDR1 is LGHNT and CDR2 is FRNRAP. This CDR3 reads CASGTRGGRQETQYF. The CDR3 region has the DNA TGTGCTAGTGGTACACGGGGAGGCCGGCAAGAGACCCAGTACTTC.